This record concerns one TCR beta chain sequence. Its matching antigen is unknown. Template switching with 5'RACE generated the TCR cDNA and added a universal primer site and UMIs. TCRdb redid the calling of the 5' RACE reads with MiXCR, one entry per CDR3 protein. The sample yields hundreds of thousands of distinct CDR3 sequences, 15% to 20% seen once. The data derive from a study of T cells after yellow fever vaccination. Findings and limits, study-wide: Reappearing after the booster were most of the clones from primary vaccination (96% CD4, approximately 89% CD8). Shared CD4/CD8 clonotypes were a small share, likely from convergent recombination.

V lost 2 bases and J lost 5, with 15 bases in between. Germline CDR1 is SGHTA and CDR2 is FQGNSA. The CDR3 length is 15 residues. The sample consisted of PBMCs, taken before the yellow fever booster vaccination. The rearrangement joins TRBV7-2 to TRBJ2-5, with D perhaps being TRBD1 or TRBD2 (6 bases each). This clonotype was sampled from a man aged 18 to 29 who received the YFV17D yellow fever vaccine. The CDR3: CASSLLQGRLETQYF. CDR3 DNA sequence: TGTGCCAGCAGCTTATTGCAGGGGAGGTTGGAGACCCAGTACTTC. Looking up the rest from reference TRBV7-2 and TRBJ2-5 gives the full variable domain: GAGVSQSPSNKVTEKGKDVELRCDPISGHTALYWYRQSLGQGLEFLIYFQGNSAPDKSGLPSDRFSAERTGGSVSTLTIQRTQQEDSAVYLCASSLLQGRLETQYFGPGTRLLVL.